What follows is one T cell receptor (beta chain) and its context. The study excluded patients with uncontrolled infection, other autoimmune disease, pregnancy or lactation. The CDR3 regions of TCR beta were amplified from RNA transcripts. In the first-round RT-PCR of the TCR CDR3, the HTBI primer set was used. One entry per CDR3 protein results from TCRdb running MiXCR on the multiplex PCR reads. The data show more than 150,000 distinct CDR3 sequences, more than 15% seen once. The ends were cut back, 3 bases at V and 1 base at J, with 18 bases in the middle. This CDR3 is built from 17 residues. This record belongs to a study of T cells in Graves' hyperthyroidism and ophthalmopathy.

The sequence was obtained from a woman aged 45 to 65 with Graves' hyperthyroidism. The V gene is TRBV12-3 or TRBV12-4, the J gene TRBJ1-2; no clear D. Specimen: blood. The CDR3 bases are TGTGCCAGCAGTTTGATGGGTAATATAGGAAATAACTATGGCTACACCTTC. It encodes CASSLMGNIGNNYGYTF.